This TCR beta chain was found in a study of blood T cell repertoires in COVID-19. The wider study: Specimens from acute and convalescent COVID-19 originated in the United States, Italy and Spain. PBMCs, B-cell-depleted T cells, or T cells provided the cDNA or gDNA that made up the material.

In the authors' workflow: Amplification with reference gene primers provided the estimates of nucleated cell counts. Generated by immunoSEQ multiplex PCR, the TCRdb table keeps only in-frame clones and is missing some. D and trimming were read from the DNA, whereas the V and J calls and clone size are those reported in that table. The data contain roughly 100,000 clones, 86% of them singletons. With 7 bases clipped from V and 5 bases from J, the junction kept 8 bases outside the gene matches. The CDR3 is made up of 14 amino acids. The V gene's germline CDR1 is LNHDA and CDR2 SQIVND (reference sequence).

The sequencing sample was made of peripheral blood. The chain uses TRBV19 and TRBJ1-5, with TRBD1 matching over 7 bases. This receptor was taken from a woman over 75 with acute or convalescent COVID-19. Here the CDR3 DNA reads TGTGCCAGTAATCCCATGACAGGGTATCAGCCCCAGCATTTT. It yields the protein CASNPMTGYQPQHF.